This T cell receptor beta chain was recovered during a study of T cell clusters in autoimmune cytopenias. TRB was amplified from about 270 ng of peripheral blood genomic DNA per sample. The CDR3 runs 15 residues. CDR1 and CDR2 (germline): SGHNT, YENEEA. This clonotype shows up as medium-sized by frequency. TRB was amplified by touch-down multiplex PCR, primer pools A and B combined. TCRdb derives one entry per CDR3 protein from the multiplex PCR reads, leaving out DNA. The listing contains about 1,200 distinct CDR3 sequences. The sample was also reused in another study, on T cell repertoires in aging, cancer and after chemotherapy.

The chain is built from TRBV11-3 and TRBJ1-1; TCRdb selects TRBD1, and the lack of DNA leaves this call unchecked. The sample comprised peripheral blood. This clonotype was obtained from a human donor in good health. This CDR3 reads CASSLLGQGASEAFF.